These T cell receptor beta chains were read from a single sample in a study of tumor and adjacent non-tumor tissue in lung cancer. A single record per CDR3 protein comes from TCRdb applying MiXCR to the multiplex PCR reads. Of 120,000 or so distinct CDR3 sequences in the sample, about 66% were seen once. The sequencing input was lung tumor tissue. The receptor source for this set is a young man with non-small cell lung cancer. Each CDR3 is given with its conserved first and last residue. A D gene is named only where the DNA matches it firmly. Size values are once, few and many counts, or a class for expanded clones, and some rows have none.

CDR3aa: CSARDLRGYSNQPQHF
CDR3nt: TGCAGTGCTAGAGATCTGCGAGGCTATAGCAATCAGCCCCAGCATTTT
abundance: many
d_gene: -
v_gene: TRBV20-1
j_gene: TRBJ1-5

CDR3aa: CASRVGPYNQPQHF
CDR3nt: TGTGCCAGCAGGGTCGGACCATACAATCAGCCCCAGCATTTT
abundance: -
d_gene: -
v_gene: TRBV6-2/TRBV6-3
j_gene: TRBJ1-5

CDR3aa: CSAINLLLLDTQYF
CDR3nt: TGCAGTGCTATTAACCTCCTCCTCCTAGATACGCAGTATTTT
abundance: -
d_gene: -
v_gene: TRBV20-1
j_gene: TRBJ2-3

CDR3aa: CASSQDTQGSNTGELFF
CDR3nt: TGCGCCAGCAGCCAGGACACACAGGGCTCGAACACCGGGGAGCTGTTTTTT
abundance: many
d_gene: -
v_gene: TRBV4-3
j_gene: TRBJ2-2

CDR3aa: CSAREDRGSSYEQYF
CDR3nt: TGCAGTGCTAGGGAGGACAGGGGAAGCTCCTACGAGCAGTACTTC
abundance: many
d_gene: TRBD1
v_gene: TRBV20-1
j_gene: TRBJ2-7

CDR3aa: CASSRQRGIWNEQFF
CDR3nt: TGTGCCAGCAGCCGACAGCGGGGGATATGGAATGAGCAATTCTTC
abundance: once
d_gene: TRBD2
v_gene: TRBV11-2
j_gene: TRBJ2-1

CDR3aa: CASSESPYRGREEKLFF
CDR3nt: TGCGCCAGCAGTGAGTCACCCTACAGGGGGCGCGAAGAAAAACTGTTTTTT
abundance: many
d_gene: TRBD1
v_gene: TRBV10-2
j_gene: TRBJ1-4

CDR3aa: CASRWDSGPISYNEQFF
CDR3nt: TGTGCCAGCAGATGGGACAGCGGCCCTATCTCCTACAATGAGCAGTTCTTC
abundance: many
d_gene: TRBD1
v_gene: TRBV6-6
j_gene: TRBJ2-1

CDR3aa: CGATTGGQWHF
CDR3nt: TGCGGTGCGACAACAGGCGGCCAATGGCATTTT
abundance: -
d_gene: -
v_gene: TRBV20-1
j_gene: TRBJ1-5

CDR3aa: CASSHARGADGYTF
CDR3nt: TGCGCCAGCAGCCATGCACGGGGGGCCGATGGCTACACCTTC
abundance: -
d_gene: -
v_gene: TRBV4-3
j_gene: TRBJ1-2

CDR3aa: CSAPGQGEAGYTF
CDR3nt: TGCAGTGCTCCCGGACAGGGGGAAGCTGGCTACACCTTC
abundance: many
d_gene: TRBD1
v_gene: TRBV20-1
j_gene: TRBJ1-2

CDR3aa: CVSSLGLPSYEHYF
CDR3nt: TGTGTCAGCAGTTTGGGGCTGCCCTCCTACGAGCACTACTTC
abundance: once
d_gene: -
v_gene: TRBV12-3/TRBV12-4
j_gene: TRBJ2-7

CDR3aa: CASSQDGGRYTEAFF
CDR3nt: TGCGCCAGCAGCCAAGATGGCGGTCGTTACACTGAAGCTTTCTTT
abundance: many
d_gene: -
v_gene: TRBV4-3
j_gene: TRBJ1-1

CDR3aa: CAISGLRGTGQETQYF
CDR3nt: TGTGCCATCAGTGGTCTTAGGGGGACTGGCCAAGAGACCCAGTACTTC
abundance: -
d_gene: -
v_gene: TRBV10-3
j_gene: TRBJ2-5

CDR3aa: CASSPPLAGGGNEQFF
CDR3nt: TGTGCCAGCTCACCCCCTCTAGCGGGGGGTGGCAATGAGCAGTTCTTC
abundance: -
d_gene: TRBD2
v_gene: TRBV18
j_gene: TRBJ2-1

CDR3aa: CASSSDSVGAFF
CDR3nt: TGTGCCAGCAGCTCGGACTCAGTGGGGGCTTTCTTT
abundance: few
d_gene: -
v_gene: TRBV7-9
j_gene: TRBJ1-1

CDR3aa: CSSGGESSGRYNEQFF
CDR3nt: TGCAGTTCAGGGGGCGAATCTAGCGGGAGGTACAATGAGCAGTTCTTC
abundance: many
d_gene: TRBD2
v_gene: TRBV20-1
j_gene: TRBJ2-1

CDR3aa: CASSQEGGTGGGETQYF
CDR3nt: TGCGCCAGCAGCCAAGAAGGGGGGACAGGGGGAGGTGAGACCCAGTACTTC
abundance: many
d_gene: TRBD1
v_gene: TRBV4-3
j_gene: TRBJ2-5

CDR3aa: CGVEDSFEQGSDNEQFF
CDR3nt: TGCGGCGTTGAAGATTCATTTGAGCAGGGATCGGACAATGAGCAGTTCTTC
abundance: -
d_gene: -
v_gene: TRBV29-1
j_gene: TRBJ2-1

CDR3aa: CASSTSSGAGNIQYF
CDR3nt: TGTGCCAGCAGTACTAGCAGTGGGGCCGGAAACATTCAGTACTTC
abundance: -
d_gene: -
v_gene: TRBV12-3/TRBV12-4
j_gene: TRBJ2-4

CDR3aa: CASSVSGTEQETQYF
CDR3nt: TGTGCCAGCAGCGTCAGCGGGACGGAGCAAGAGACCCAGTACTTC
abundance: -
d_gene: TRBD2
v_gene: TRBV9
j_gene: TRBJ2-5

CDR3aa: CASISLYGTGPHTNTGELFF
CDR3nt: TGCGCCAGCATCTCCCTGTACGGGACTGGGCCACATACGAACACCGGGGAGCTGTTTTTT
abundance: -
d_gene: -
v_gene: TRBV4-1
j_gene: TRBJ2-2